This T cell receptor beta chain emerged from a study of blood T cell repertoires in COVID-19. The germline V gene has CDR1 LNHNV and CDR2 YYDKDF (reference sequence). This CDR3 has 15 amino acids. The V gene lost 1 base and the J gene lost 2 bases, with 11 bases spanning the gap. Those who participated ranged in age from about 18 to 95 years and resided in roughly 26 US areas. Clinical history reported by participants formed the basis on which cohorts were assigned. The repertoire was sequenced with immunoSEQ multiplex PCR; TCRdb's copy has only in-frame clones and lacks some. The sample holds about 370,000 clones; approximately 90% are singletons and the top ten take roughly 0.9%.

The specimen sequenced was PBMCs or T cells enriched from blood (not recorded which). This clonotype originated in a woman in her forties who had been exposed to COVID-19. The V and J genes are TRBV15 and TRBJ1-1; the D is unclear. The CDR3 sequence is CATSRGGASNTEAFF. DNA for the CDR3: TGTGCCACCAGCAGAGGGGGAGCTAGCAACACTGAAGCTTTCTTT. Full variable domain (outside the CDR3, taken from reference TRBV15 and TRBJ1-1): DAMVIQNPRYQVTQFGKPVTLSCSQTLNHNVMYWYQQKSSQAPKLLFHYYDKDFNNEADTPDNFQSRRPNTSFCFLDIRSPGLGDTAMYLCATSRGGASNTEAFFGQGTRLTVV.